The 13 T cell receptor beta chains below come from one sample, sequenced in a study of siplizumab effects on memory and regulatory T cells. The protocol was immunoSEQ multiplex PCR, while the TCRdb copy is restricted to in-frame clones and leaves out a portion. Found here are some 100,000 clones, around 97% of them singletons; the top ten hold roughly 0.031%. The sample consisted of naive CD4+ T cells sorted from blood. The source is a human donor in good health.

This sequence joins TRBV10-3 and TRBJ1-5, with 7 bases that match TRBD1. CDR1 and CDR2 (germline): ENHRY, SYGVKD. J was trimmed by 1 base and V by 10 bases; bases with no gene match: 7. This CDR3 comprises 14 residues. This CDR3 is CATRGAWSNQPQHF. As DNA, the CDR3 is TGTGCCACCAGGGGGGCGTGGAGCAATCAGCCCCAGCATTTT.

A single count supports this clone. The rearrangement links TRBV30 to TRBJ2-1; TRBD1 matches 9 bases. The germline V gene encodes CDR1 GTSNPN and CDR2 SVGIG (reference sequence). The V segment lost 0 bases and the J segment 16 bases; nucleotides outside the gene matches: 7. The CDR3 extends over 12 amino acids. In DNA form, the CDR3 reads TGTGCCTGGAGTGTCGCCCGGGACAGGGCATTCTTC. This translates into CAWSVARDRAFF.

The J gene is TRBJ1-1, the V gene TRBV6-4; 7 bases are shared with TRBD1. Trimming cost V 6 bases and J 6 bases; bases outside gene matches: 7. The CDR3 spans 13 residues. Germline V gives CDR1 MRHNA, CDR2 SNTAGT. The CDR3 nucleotides read TGTGCCAGCAGCAAAACAGGGGAGGCTGAAGCTTTCTTT. Translated, it gives CASSKTGEAEAFF.

J is TRBJ1-3 and V is TRBV5-4; weak D call: TRBD1 (5 bases). The CDR3 totals 15 residues. Germline V gene lookup returns CDR1 SGHNT and CDR2 YYREEE (reference sequence). The V gene lost 2 bases and the J gene lost 2 bases, with 11 bases spanning the gap. The CDR3, as DNA: TGTGCCAGCAGCTTTAGACAGCTAGCTGGAAACACCATATATTTT. Translation gives CASSFRQLAGNTIYF.

This sequence joins TRBV19 and TRBJ2-7; TRBD2 might be the D (5 bases). The CDR3 runs 14 residues. Trimming took 10 bases from V and 4 from J, leaving 20 bases between them. The germline V gene has CDR1 LNHDA and CDR2 SQIVND (reference sequence). CDR3 region: CATSRANPPYEQYF. The CDR3 DNA follows: TGTGCCACCTCGCGGGCCAACCCCCCTTACGAGCAGTACTTC.

The DNA of the CDR3 is TGTGCCAGCAGTCGACAGATGAACACTGAAGCTTTCTTT. Translation gives CASSRQMNTEAFF. The chain joins TRBV2 to TRBJ1-1; D is possibly TRBD1 (5 bases). Per the germline V gene, CDR1 is SNHLY and CDR2 is FYNNEI. V was trimmed by 5 bases and J by 0 bases, leaving 7 bases between them. CDR3 size: 13 residues.

This chain uses TRBV27 with TRBJ2-1, with a weak D call TRBD1 (5 bases). CDR1 and CDR2 (germline): MNHEY, SMNVEV (reference sequence). V lost 5 bases and J lost 7, with 9 bases in between. The CDR3 runs 12 residues. CDR3 protein: CASSARGNEQFF. The CDR3 nucleotides read TGTGCCAGCAGTGCAAGGGGTAATGAGCAGTTCTTC.

To note about this clone: Different DNA sequences within this sample yield the same CDR3. The chain recombines TRBV5-1 with TRBJ2-3; D might be TRBD1 (6 bases). Per the germline V gene, CDR1 is SGHRS and CDR2 is YFSETQ. The CDR3 is 14 residues long. V lost 0 bases, J lost 2 bases, and 7 bases lay in between. The CDR3 reads CASSLGDTTDTQYF. Here the CDR3 DNA reads TGCGCCAGCAGCTTGGGGGACACCACAGATACGCAGTATTTT. The variable domain in full, completed from reference TRBV5-1 and TRBJ2-3, reads KAGVTQTPRYLIKTRGQQVTLSCSPISGHRSVSWYQQTPGQGLQFLFEYFSETQRNKGNFPGRFSGRQFSNSRSEMNVSTLELGDSALYLCASSLGDTTDTQYFGPGTRLTVL.

This sequence joins TRBV5-8 and TRBJ1-2; no clear D gene. Trimming cost V 0 bases and J 1 base, with 7 bases left between them. The CDR3 contains 14 residues. In germline, CDR1 is SGHTS, CDR2 YDEGEE. In nucleotides, the CDR3 is TGTGCCAGCAGCTTGGGGAGTAGTAACTATGGCTACACCTTC. This gives the protein CASSLGSSNYGYTF.

The chain uses TRBV5-6 and TRBJ2-7; D uncertain. Germline CDR1 is SGHDT and CDR2 is YYEEEE. The CDR3 covers 11 residues. V gave up 1 base and J gave up 6 bases, with 5 bases separating them. The CDR3 DNA is TGTGCCAGCAGCTTGTCAGGCGAGCAGTACTTC. Amino acid sequence: CASSLSGEQYF.

The chain couples TRBV9 to TRBJ1-1, with unresolved D. V lost 3 bases and J 2 bases, leaving 11 bases between the germline ends. In germline, CDR1 is SGDLS, CDR2 YYNGEE. The CDR3 runs 14 residues. The DNA for the CDR3 is TGTGCCAGCAGCGCCTCCGGGCCCAACACTGAAGCTTTCTTT. It codes for CASSASGPNTEAFF.

V and J are TRBV27 and TRBJ2-1; 10 bases agree with TRBD1. CDR3 length equals 16 residues. V lost 6 bases, J lost 5 bases, and 10 bases stayed unmatched. The V gene's germline CDR1 is MNHEY and CDR2 SMNVEV (reference sequence). The CDR3 is CASRKRGGQGNNEQFF. The DNA of the CDR3 is TGTGCCAGCAGAAAGAGAGGGGGACAGGGGAACAATGAGCAGTTCTTC.

V and J are TRBV15 and TRBJ2-7; the match to TRBD1 covers 9 bases. V lost 2 bases and J lost 6; bases outside the gene matches: 11. Germline loops: CDR1 LNHNV, CDR2 YYDKDF (reference sequence). This CDR3 is 16 amino acids long. CDR3 region: CATSRTSGTGSLEQYF. The DNA for the CDR3 is TGTGCCACCAGCAGAACCTCCGGGACAGGGTCGCTCGAGCAGTACTTC.